This T cell receptor beta chain came from a study of shared clonotypes between healthy human individuals. The length of the CDR3 is 15 residues. CDR1 and CDR2 (germline): MRHNA, SNTAGT. V dropped 4 bases and J dropped 5; count of bases not matched to a gene: 8. Only in-frame clones appear in the TCRdb table, and some are missing; sequencing was by immunoSEQ multiplex PCR. The table shows approximately 980,000 clones, with around 80% occurring only once. The receptor was derived from a young man in good health. The specimen sequenced was memory CD4+ T cells sorted from blood. As to subset: CD45RA-negative fraction. The chain employs TRBV6-4 and TRBJ2-3, with 8 bases aligning to TRBD2. This chain's CDR3 is CASSAGGAGGDTQYF. In DNA form, the CDR3 reads TGTGCCAGCAGTGCCGGGGGGGCCGGGGGAGATACGCAGTATTTT.